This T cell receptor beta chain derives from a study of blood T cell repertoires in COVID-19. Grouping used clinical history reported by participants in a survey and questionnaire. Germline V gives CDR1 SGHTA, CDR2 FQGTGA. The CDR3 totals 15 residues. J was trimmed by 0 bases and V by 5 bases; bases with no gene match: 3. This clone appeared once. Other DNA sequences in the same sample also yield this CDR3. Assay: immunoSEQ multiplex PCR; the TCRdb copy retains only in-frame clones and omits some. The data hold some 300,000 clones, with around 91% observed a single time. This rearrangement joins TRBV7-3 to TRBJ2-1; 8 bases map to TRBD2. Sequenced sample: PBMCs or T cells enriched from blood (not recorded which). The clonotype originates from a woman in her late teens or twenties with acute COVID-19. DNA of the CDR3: TGTGCCAGCAGCCTCAGCGGGAGCTCCTACAATGAGCAGTTCTTC. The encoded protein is CASSLSGSSYNEQFF.